These T cell receptor beta chains were read from a single sample in a study of OX40 agonist ivuxolimab in advanced cancers. Measured with immunoSEQ multiplex PCR; TCRdb has only the in-frame clones, and not every one. The data contain several thousand clones, 60% to 85% of them seen just once; the ten biggest clones take up around 65%. Material: CD4+ or CD8+ T cells sorted from blood, obtained in a trial of the OX40 agonist ivuxolimab. The receptors were gathered from an adult with an advanced solid tumor such as melanoma, head and neck, liver or kidney cancer. The conserved cysteine and the conserved F or W are not part of the CDR3 here. Clone size appears in some rows only: once, few, many, or a class for an expanded clone.

TRBV27	NA	TRBJ1-2	ASSTNPNYGYT
TRBV4-3	NA	TRBJ1-5	ASSQEYGGGTQPQH
TRBV4-3	NA	TRBJ1-5	ASSQVINSNQPQH
TRBV11-3	once	TRBJ1-2	ASSLQREGGYT
TRBV21-1	NA	TRBJ2-1	ASSTGLAGIYNEQF
TRBV30	few	TRBJ2-1	AWSPGLAFGEQF
TRBV10-3	NA	TRBJ1-1	AISDFESGGEAF
TRBV10-3	few	TRBJ2-5	AISDIVEHANRQQETQY
TRBV10-3	NA	TRBJ2-7	ATSGRAYEQY
TRBV11-2	NA	TRBJ2-3	ASSQGDTQY
TRBV7-8	NA	TRBJ2-1	ASTVSRGHNEQF
TRBV13	NA	TRBJ1-2	ASSSGGNGYT
TRBV5-1	NA	TRBJ1-5	ASSFGTGGQPQH
TRBV7-2	NA	TRBJ2-7	ASSLTGPYEQY
TRBV7-2	NA	TRBJ1-1	ASSGGGRAF
TRBV5-1	NA	TRBJ2-2	ASSAGTANTGELF
TRBV15	NA	TRBJ2-5	ATRAAGGTEETQY
TRBV4-3	NA	TRBJ2-5	ASSQGEGRWQETQY
TRBV7-2	NA	TRBJ2-7	ASSLEGTLDHEQY
TRBV29-1	NA	TRBJ2-1	SVDFSGEGSYNEQF
TRBV7-9	NA	TRBJ2-5	ASSHAGGGSETQY
TRBV27	NA	TRBJ1-5	ASSSRSHQPQH
TRBV6-1	NA	TRBJ2-2	ATTSTGELF
TRBV25-1	once	TRBJ2-5	ASSESRMGLQETQY
TRBV9	NA	TRBJ2-1	ASSVGGGDYNEQF
TRBV27	NA	TRBJ2-7	ASSLSEPAQAGGFYEQY
TRBV7-2	NA	TRBJ2-7	ASSFSYEQY
TRBV7-9	NA	TRBJ2-3	AIQNGDTQY
TRBV27	NA	TRBJ1-1	ASRMTGGNTEAF
TRBV6-1	NA	TRBJ1-5	ASSESTGNQPQH
TRBV5-5	NA	TRBJ2-1	ASSQTRSEQF
TRBV5-1	few	TRBJ2-7	ASSLGPGSREQY
TRBV21-1	many	TRBJ2-1	ATHSTGTTNEQF
TRBV6-5	NA	TRBJ2-1	ASSYEPTYNEQF
TRBV7-2	once	TRBJ2-7	ASSLGPGGYEQY
TRBV7-9	NA	TRBJ1-2	ASPREGGYT
TRBV19	few	TRBJ1-1	ASSLSLGTEAF
TRBV6-5	few	TRBJ2-5	ASSYGRLAGAETQY
TRBV7-4	NA	TRBJ2-6	ASSITSSSQSRANVLT
TRBV30	few	TRBJ2-7	AWSLKERPYEQY
TRBV28	NA	TRBJ2-2	AAGGPSGELF
TRBV2	NA	TRBJ1-1	ASRDVGQGQAF
TRBV7-2	NA	TRBJ2-1	ASSLDGGTSYNEQF
TRBV30	NA	TRBJ2-7	AWALLRDEQY
TRBV5-1	NA	TRBJ2-7	ASSPESSSYEQY
TRBV5-1	NA	TRBJ1-2	ASSLTGDLLGYT
TRBV7-9	NA	TRBJ1-2	ASSLPQVLNYGYT
TRBV5-6	few	TRBJ2-1	ASSPEGHFSSYNEQF
TRBV5-6	NA	TRBJ2-5	ASSVYGETQY
TRBV9	NA	TRBJ2-1	ASSGGEQF
TRBV5-1	NA	TRBJ2-7	ASSSSGGYEQY
TRBV9	few	TRBJ2-1	ASSVVGTGDSFNEQF
TRBV9	NA	TRBJ2-3	ASSGTLLSQPDTQY
TRBV21-1	NA	TRBJ1-5	ASSKSTGGLSNQPQH
TRBV6-5	NA	TRBJ2-1	ASRRYNEQF